This T cell receptor (beta chain) was observed in a study of blood T cell repertoires in COVID-19. This CDR3 has 13 amino acids. Germline V CDR1 and CDR2: MGHDK, SYGVNS. V was cut by 2 bases and J by 6 bases, with 10 bases left in between. Sequenced by immunoSEQ multiplex PCR; TCRdb stores in-frame clones only, minus some. The sample has hundreds of thousands of clones, more than 80% seen once. The chain recombines TRBV25-1 with TRBJ1-2, with TRBD1 as a possible D gene (5 bases). The material sequenced was PBMCs or T cells enriched from blood (not recorded which). The receptor's source is a woman between 18 and 29 years old who had recovered from COVID-19. The CDR3 bases are TGTGCCAGCAGTGAACAAATCAGGGATGGCTACACCTTC. Its translation is CASSEQIRDGYTF.